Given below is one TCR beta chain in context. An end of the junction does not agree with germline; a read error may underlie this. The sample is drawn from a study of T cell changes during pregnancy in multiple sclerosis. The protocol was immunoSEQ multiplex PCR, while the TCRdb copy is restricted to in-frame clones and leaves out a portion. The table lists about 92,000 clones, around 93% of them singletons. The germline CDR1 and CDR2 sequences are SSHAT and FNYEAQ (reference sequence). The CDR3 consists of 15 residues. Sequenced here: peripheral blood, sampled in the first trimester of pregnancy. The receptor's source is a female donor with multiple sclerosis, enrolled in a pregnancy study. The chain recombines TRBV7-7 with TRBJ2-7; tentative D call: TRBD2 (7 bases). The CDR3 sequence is CASSFGGRNSYEQYF. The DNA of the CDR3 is TGTGCTAGCAGCTTCGGGGGGCGAAACTCCTACGAGCAGTACTTC.